This T cell receptor (beta chain) was sequenced for a study of control samples from healthy donors and cancer patients. Assay: immunoSEQ multiplex PCR; the TCRdb copy retains only in-frame clones and omits some. Among 29,000 or so clones listed, about 85% were seen once. The CDR3 is made up of 13 amino acids. V lost 2 bases and J lost 1, with 5 bases in between. Per the germline V gene, CDR1 is MNHEY and CDR2 is SMNVEV (reference sequence). The source material was formalin-fixed, paraffin-embedded tissue. The chain joins TRBV27 to TRBJ1-1, with D hard to call. This TCR was sampled from a female donor with melanoma. CDR3 protein: CASSLAWNTEAFF. CDR3 in DNA: TGTGCCAGCAGTTTAGCCTGGAACACTGAAGCTTTCTTT.